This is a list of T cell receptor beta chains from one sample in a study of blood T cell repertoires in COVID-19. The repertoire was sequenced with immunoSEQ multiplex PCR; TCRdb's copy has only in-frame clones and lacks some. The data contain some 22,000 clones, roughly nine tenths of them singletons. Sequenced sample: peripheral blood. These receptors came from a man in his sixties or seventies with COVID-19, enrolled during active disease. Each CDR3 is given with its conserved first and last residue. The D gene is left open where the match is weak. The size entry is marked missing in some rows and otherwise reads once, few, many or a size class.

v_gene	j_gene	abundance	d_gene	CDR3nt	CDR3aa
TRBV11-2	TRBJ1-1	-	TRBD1	TGTGCCAGCAGCTTGAGGGGGCTTGAAGCTTTCTTT	CASSLRGLEAFF
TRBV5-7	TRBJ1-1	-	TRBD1	TGTGCCAGCAGCTTGGTTTCGAGGGGGCGGAACACTGAAGCTTTCTTT	CASSLVSRGRNTEAFF
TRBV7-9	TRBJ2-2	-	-	TGTGCCAGCAGCTTAGGTAGTGGTGGGAACACCGGGGAGCTGTTTTTT	CASSLGSGGNTGELFF
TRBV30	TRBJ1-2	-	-	TGTGCCTGGAGTGTGCGGGGGGCATTTGGCTACACCTTC	CAWSVRGAFGYTF
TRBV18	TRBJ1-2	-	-	TGTGCCAGCTCCCAGGACAGTAACTATGGCTACACCTTC	CASSQDSNYGYTF
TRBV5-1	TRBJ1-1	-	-	TGCGCCAGCAGCTTGGCACAGGCGAACACTGAAGCTTTCTTT	CASSLAQANTEAFF
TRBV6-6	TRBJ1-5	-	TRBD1	TGTGCCAGCAGCCCCCTACAGGGGGATAATCAGCCCCAGCATTTT	CASSPLQGDNQPQHF
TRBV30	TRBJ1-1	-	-	TGTGCCTGGAGGATAAAGAGCCGAGGGACTGAAGCTTTCTTT	CAWRIKSRGTEAFF
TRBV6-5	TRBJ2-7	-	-	TGTGCCAGCACCCAGGCCTACGAGCAGTACTTC	CASTQAYEQYF
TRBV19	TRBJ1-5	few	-	TGTGCCAGTAGTATTTCCGGGACACACAGCAATCAGCCCCAGCATTTT	CASSISGTHSNQPQHF
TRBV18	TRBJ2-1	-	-	TGTGCCAGCTCACCGGGAGGCCGGAGGGATGAGCAGTTCTTC	CASSPGGRRDEQFF
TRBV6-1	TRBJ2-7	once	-	TGTGCCAGCAGTGAACGGGGGACGCAGTACTTC	CASSERGTQYF
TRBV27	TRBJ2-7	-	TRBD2	TGTGCCAGCAGTTTAGCGGGAGGGACCACCTACGAGCAGTACTTC	CASSLAGGTTYEQYF
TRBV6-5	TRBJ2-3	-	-	TGTGCCAGCGGCCGGGATACAGATACGCAGTATTTT	CASGRDTDTQYF
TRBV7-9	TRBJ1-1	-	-	TGTGCCAGCTCCCGGAGGGGCACTGAAGCTTTCTTT	CASSRRGTEAFF
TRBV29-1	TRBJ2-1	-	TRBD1	TGCAGCGCTTCGGGACAGGTTGCCAATGAGCAGTTCTTC	CSASGQVANEQFF
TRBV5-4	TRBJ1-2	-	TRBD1	TGTGCCAGCAGCGGGGGGGGACAGGGGAATCGCGGCTACACCTTC	CASSGGGQGNRGYTF
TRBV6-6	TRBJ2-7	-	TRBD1	TGTGCCAGCAGGGGGACAGGGTCCTACGAGCAGTACTTC	CASRGTGSYEQYF
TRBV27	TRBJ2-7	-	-	TGTGCCAGCAGTTTATCCCACAGTTGGGCAGCCACCTACGAGCAGTACTTC	CASSLSHSWAATYEQYF
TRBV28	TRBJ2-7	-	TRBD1	TGTGCCAGCACAGACAGGGTATCCTACGAGCAGTACTTC	CASTDRVSYEQYF
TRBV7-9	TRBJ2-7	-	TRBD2	TGTGCCAGCAGCCTGCCCGGGACTAGCGACCTCTACGAGCAGTACTTC	CASSLPGTSDLYEQYF
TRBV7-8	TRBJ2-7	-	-	TGTGCCAGCAGCTTAGTTCAGGGGAAATTGAGCGAGCAGTACTTC	CASSLVQGKLSEQYF
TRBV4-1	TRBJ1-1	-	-	TGCGCCAGCAGGGCCACCGGGACACCCATGAACACTGAAGCTTTCTTT	CASRATGTPMNTEAFF
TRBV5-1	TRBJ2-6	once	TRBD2	TGCGCCAGCAGCTACTTGGGCGGGGGAACCCTCTCTGGGGCCAACGTCCTGACTTTC	CASSYLGGGTLSGANVLTF
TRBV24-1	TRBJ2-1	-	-	TGTGCCACCAGTGACCCCCTGGTGGCTGAGCAGTTCTTC	CATSDPLVAEQFF
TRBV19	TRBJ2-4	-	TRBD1	TGTGCCAGTAATCTACAGGGGACCCCCAAAAACATTCAGTACTTC	CASNLQGTPKNIQYF
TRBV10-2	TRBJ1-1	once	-	TGCGCCAGCAGTGACCCAAACACTGAAGCTTTCTTT	CASSDPNTEAFF
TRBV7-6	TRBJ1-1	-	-	TGTGCCAGCAGCTTACAAGGACAGATGAACACTGAAGCTTTCTTT	CASSLQGQMNTEAFF
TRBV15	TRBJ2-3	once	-	TGTGCCACCAGCAGAGATGAGGCTACGCAGTATTTT	CATSRDEATQYF
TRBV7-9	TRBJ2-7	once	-	TGTGCCAGCAGCTTTCCAGAGCGCAACGAGCAGTACTTC	CASSFPERNEQYF
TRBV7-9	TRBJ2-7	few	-	TGTGCCAGCAGCTTACTTCTCGAGCAGTACTTC	CASSLLLEQYF
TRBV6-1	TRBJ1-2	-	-	TGTGCCAGCAGTGATCAGGCCTATGGCTACACCTTC	CASSDQAYGYTF
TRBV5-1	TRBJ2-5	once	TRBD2	TGCGCCAGCAGGCCGACTAGCGGGGCCGAAAGGGAGACCCAGTACTTC	CASRPTSGAERETQYF